These 32 T cell receptor beta chains share one sample of origin, sequenced in a study of T cell responses to AZD1222 COVID-19 vaccine. TCRdb's copy holds only in-frame clones and misses some; the assay was immunoSEQ multiplex PCR. The sample has roughly 160,000 clones, around 94% seen once. The sample was peripheral blood, taken on day 0 of AZD1222 vaccination. The receptors were sampled from an adult in good health.

This chain joins TRBV6-5 and TRBJ2-5; D unclear. The CDR3 contains 14 residues. Between the trimmed V and J ends, which lost 3 bases and 4 bases, there was a span of 12 bases. The germline V gene has CDR1 MNHEY and CDR2 SVGAGI. The CDR3 sequence: CASSYLGYGETQYF. CDR3 DNA sequence: TGTGCCAGCAGTTATCTGGGGTATGGAGAGACCCAGTACTTC.

The chain combines TRBV28 with TRBJ1-2; 8 nucleotides align to TRBD1. After removal of 6 bases from V and 8 bases from J, the junction contained 8 bases not matched to a gene. This CDR3 contains 13 residues. Germline CDR1 reads MDHEN; CDR2 reads SYDVKM. The CDR3 spells CASSPMTGDGYTF. As DNA, the CDR3 is TGTGCCAGCAGCCCAATGACAGGGGACGGCTACACCTTC.

This chain joins TRBV3-1 (or the pseudogene TRBV3-2) and TRBJ2-2; 7 bases are shared with TRBD1. J gave up 9 bases and V 4 bases, and 26 bases lay outside the gene matches. Per the germline V gene, CDR1 is LGHDT and CDR2 is YNNKEL (reference sequence). The CDR3 extends over 20 amino acids. The CDR3 DNA is TGTGCCAGCAGCCCGCCCCGACAGGGCCCCCGAGGGGATGAGAAGAGGGAGCTGTTTTTT. It is translated as CASSPPRQGPRGDEKRELFF.

This chain links TRBV7-8 with TRBJ1-1; a possible D gene is TRBD1 (6 bases). V was trimmed by 0 bases and J by 3 bases, leaving 17 bases between them. The length of the CDR3 is 17 residues. The germline V gene encodes CDR1 SGHVS and CDR2 FQNEAQ. CDR3 amino acids: CASSLARQGKYYTEAFF. The CDR3 DNA reads as TGTGCCAGCAGCTTAGCGCGTCAGGGGAAGTATTACACTGAAGCTTTCTTT.

CDR3 sequence: CASSYYGTGRSAEAFF. CDR3 DNA: TGTGCCAGCAGCTATTACGGGACAGGGAGGAGCGCTGAAGCTTTCTTT. The chain links TRBV7-8 to TRBJ1-1, with 9 nucleotides matching TRBD1. Trimming removed 4 bases from V and 6 bases from J; junction bases left unmatched: 12. CDR3 length: 16 amino acids. Per germline, CDR1 SGHVS and CDR2 FQNEAQ. The complete variable domain, with remaining parts taken from reference TRBV7-8 and TRBJ1-1, reads GAGVSQSPRYKVAKRGQDVALRCDPISGHVSLFWYQQALGQGPEFLTYFQNEAQLDKSGLPSDRFFAERPEGSVSTLKIQRTQQEDSAVYLCASSYYGTGRSAEAFFGQGTRLTVV.

The CDR3 region has the DNA TGTGCCAGCAGCTTAGAAGGGCAAGAGACCCAGTACTTC. It translates to CASSLEGQETQYF. The rearrangement links TRBV13 to TRBJ2-5; unclear D gene. V lost 1 base and J lost 2, with 5 bases in between. The CDR3 has 13 amino acids. CDR1 PRHDT and CDR2 FYEKMQ come from the germline V gene (reference sequence). Using reference TRBV13 and TRBJ2-5 for the parts outside the CDR3, the full variable domain is AAGVIQSPRHLIKEKRETATLKCYPIPRHDTVYWYQQGPGQDPQFLISFYEKMQSDKGSIPDRFSAQQFSDYHSELNMSSLELGDSALYFCASSLEGQETQYFGPGTRLLVL.

The V gene is TRBV6-5, the J gene TRBJ2-2; TRBD2 is a possible D gene (5 bases). The V end was cut by 6 bases, the J end by 6 bases, with 8 bases between. CDR1 is MNHEY, CDR2 SVGAGI, per germline. This CDR3 contains 12 residues. The CDR3 loop is CASRPGSGELFF. The CDR3 DNA reads as TGTGCCAGCAGGCCGGGGTCCGGGGAGCTGTTTTTT.

Only a few counts were recorded for this clone. The chain recombines TRBV28 with TRBJ1-1; 7 positions match TRBD1. This CDR3 contains 13 residues. V shed 5 bases and J 10 bases; nucleotides not matched to a gene: 10. Germline V gene lookup returns CDR1 MDHEN and CDR2 SYDVKM. The CDR3 sequence is CASSLTGKDGAFF. CDR3 in DNA: TGTGCCAGCAGTCTGACAGGGAAGGACGGAGCTTTCTTT.

The chain carries TRBV29-1 and TRBJ2-2, with 10 bases that match TRBD1. The junction had 13 bases not matched to a gene; V was cut back by 6 bases and J by 6 bases. Germline-derived CDR1 and CDR2 are SQVTM and ANQGSEA. The CDR3 spans 16 residues. The CDR3 spells CSVYDRQGARPGELFF. CDR3 sequence (DNA): TGCAGCGTCTACGACCGACAGGGGGCGCGCCCCGGGGAGCTGTTTTTT.

J is TRBJ1-3 and V is TRBV27; 7 bases align to TRBD1. The germline gives CDR1 MNHEY, CDR2 SMNVEV (reference sequence). This CDR3 is built from 14 residues. In DNA form, the CDR3 reads TGTGTCGTCCAGGCAGGGGGCTCTGGAAACACCATATATTTT. Amino acid sequence: CVVQAGGSGNTIYF.

In this sample, this clone turned up a few times. V usage is TRBV2 and J usage is TRBJ1-6, with a tentative D call TRBD1 (5 bases). The CDR3 is 13 amino acids. Germline assignment: CDR1 SNHLY and CDR2 FYNNEI. V dropped 7 bases and J dropped 6 bases, with 10 bases sitting between them. The CDR3 bases are TGTGCCAGCATGAGACAGCCTAATTCACCCCTCCACTTT. It codes for CASMRQPNSPLHF.

The rearrangement links TRBV27 to TRBJ1-2; D might be TRBD1 (5 bases). V lost 6 bases and J 8 bases, leaving 13 bases between the germline ends. This CDR3 comprises 12 residues. Per germline, CDR1 MNHEY and CDR2 SMNVEV (reference sequence). The CDR3 reads CASRSGTLGYTF. For the CDR3, the DNA is TGTGCCAGCAGATCCGGGACGCTGGGCTACACCTTC.

The chain recombines TRBV4-1 with TRBJ2-1; D gene ambiguous. The CDR3 covers 13 residues. Germline V gives CDR1 MGHRA, CDR2 YSYEKL. V gave up 1 base and J gave up 2 bases, with 3 bases separating them. The CDR3 nucleotides are TGCGCCAGCAGCCAAGGACCCTACAATGAGCAGTTCTTC. Translated, it gives CASSQGPYNEQFF.

This clone showed up just once. The chain combines TRBV5-4 with TRBJ2-5, with D tentatively TRBD1 or TRBD2 (6 bases each). CDR1 and CDR2 from the germline V gene are SGHNT and YYREEE (reference sequence). The CDR3 covers 16 residues. Trimming took off 5 bases at V and 4 bases at J, with 21 bases between the two ends. As DNA, the CDR3 is TGTGCCAGCAGACCCCTCCCCGGGGGCGGGTCAGAGACCCAGTACTTC. This sequence encodes CASRPLPGGGSETQYF.

The rearrangement links TRBV18 to TRBJ2-7; TRBD2 aligns across 14 bases. The germline gives CDR1 KGHSH, CDR2 LQKENI. With 6 bases clipped from V and 2 bases from J, the junction kept 9 bases outside the gene matches. The CDR3 loop spans 17 amino acids. In nucleotides, the CDR3 is TGTGCCAGCTCCCTTGGGACTAGCGGGAGTTCAGCCTACGAGCAGTACTTC. This codes for CASSLGTSGSSAYEQYF.

V and J are TRBV10-3 and TRBJ2-7, with 7 bases lining up with TRBD2. Germline V CDR1 and CDR2: ENHRY, SYGVKD. With V trimmed by 8 bases and J by 4 bases, 5 bases remained unmatched. This CDR3 has 12 residues. The CDR3 sequence: CAIGGGAYEQYF. The CDR3, as DNA: TGTGCCATCGGGGGGGGAGCTTACGAGCAGTACTTC.

The chain links TRBV14 to TRBJ1-1, with D unclear. CDR3 size: 13 residues. V was trimmed by 3 bases and J by 0 bases, leaving 5 bases between them. Germline lookup yields CDR1 SGHDN and CDR2 FVKESK. CDR3 nucleotide sequence: TGTGCCAGCAGCCATTACGTGAACACTGAAGCTTTCTTT. Translated: CASSHYVNTEAFF.

This clone was seen once. CDR3 protein: CASSEANTEAFF. DNA of the CDR3: TGTGCCAGCAGTGAGGCGAACACTGAAGCTTTCTTT. The genes are TRBV6-4 and TRBJ1-1; D is ambiguous. There are 12 residues in the CDR3. Looked up from germline, CDR1 is MRHNA and CDR2 is SNTAGT. V lost 3 bases to trimming and J lost 1 base, with 3 bases between them.

This clone was seen just once. The rearrangement joins TRBV18 to TRBJ2-7; the D gene is possibly TRBD2 (5 bases). The CDR3 covers 13 residues. Trimming cost V 5 bases and J 0 bases, with 8 bases left between them. Germline V gives CDR1 KGHSH, CDR2 LQKENI. CDR3 loop: CASSSGSSYEQYF. The CDR3 bases are TGTGCCAGCTCAAGCGGAAGCTCCTACGAGCAGTACTTC.

The V and J genes are TRBV7-8 and TRBJ2-3, with TRBD2 as a possible D gene (5 bases). This CDR3 comprises 15 residues. V lost 2 bases to trimming and J lost 2 bases, with 11 bases between them. Germline lookup yields CDR1 SGHVS and CDR2 FQNEAQ. The CDR3 reads CASSLRRGNTDTQYF. For the CDR3, the DNA is TGTGCCAGCAGCTTAAGACGGGGTAACACAGATACGCAGTATTTT.

The chain combines TRBV6-5 with TRBJ1-5; tentative D call: TRBD1 (5 bases). V was cut by 5 bases and J by 2 bases, with 10 bases left in between. The CDR3 has 14 residues. Germline assignment: CDR1 MNHEY and CDR2 SVGAGI. The CDR3 coding sequence is TGTGCCAGCAGTCAGGGTCGGGGCAATCAGCCCCAGCATTTT. It is translated as CASSQGRGNQPQHF.

This chain connects TRBV29-1 to TRBJ2-2; no reliable D call. CDR3 length equals 11 residues. The V and J ends lost 7 bases and 6 bases respectively, with 9 bases between them. CDR1 and CDR2 (germline): SQVTM, ANQGSEA. The CDR3 nucleotides are TGCAGCGCTCAAAGGGCCGGGGAGCTGTTTTTT. This translates into CSAQRAGELFF.

This clone was counted a single time. The chain uses TRBV12-5 and TRBJ2-3; TRBD2 matches 10 bases. This CDR3 comprises 14 residues. Trimming took 6 bases from V and 5 from J; bases not matched to a gene: 5. Germline CDR1 is LGHNT and CDR2 is FRNRAP. The CDR3 region has the DNA TGTGCTAGTGGCCTCGCTAGCGGGAGAGATACGCAGTATTTT. Translation gives CASGLASGRDTQYF. Filled out from reference TRBV12-5 and TRBJ2-3, the complete variable domain reads DARVTQTPRHKVTEMGQEVTMRCQPILGHNTVFWYRQTMMQGLELLAYFRNRAPLDDSGMPKDRFSAEMPDATLATLKIQPSEPRDSAVYFCASGLASGRDTQYFGPGTRLTVL.

The V and J genes are TRBV7-6 and TRBJ2-5; 8 bases are shared with TRBD2. The ends lost 6 bases at V and 4 bases at J; junction bases unmatched: 10. This CDR3 has 15 amino acids. The V gene's germline CDR1 is SGHVS and CDR2 FNYEAQ. CDR3 in amino acids: CASRKESLAGETQYF. The CDR3 DNA reads as TGTGCCAGCAGAAAGGAGTCCCTAGCGGGAGAGACCCAGTACTTC.

The chain employs TRBV5-4 and TRBJ2-3; D unclear. CDR1 and CDR2 (germline): SGHNT, YYREEE (reference sequence). The CDR3 covers 14 residues. The V end was cut by 0 bases, the J end by 6 bases, with 11 bases between. For the CDR3, the DNA is TGTGCCAGCAGCTTGGAGTTTACCGTGGATACGCAGTATTTT. It specifies CASSLEFTVDTQYF. The full variable domain, with the rest looked up from reference TRBV5-4 and TRBJ2-3, is ETGVTQSPTHLIKTRGQQVTLRCSSQSGHNTVSWYQQALGQGPQFIFQYYREEENGRGNFPPRFSGLQFPNYSSELNVNALELDDSALYLCASSLEFTVDTQYFGPGTRLTVL.

V and J are TRBV5-4 and TRBJ2-1; 8 bases are shared with TRBD1. CDR1 and CDR2 (germline): SGHNT, YYREEE (reference sequence). V lost 1 base and J lost 7; bases outside the gene matches: 7. The CDR3 totals 15 residues. CDR3 DNA sequence: TGTGCCAGCAGCTTGATGGACAGGGATGTGAATGAGCAGTTCTTC. It codes for CASSLMDRDVNEQFF. The full variable domain, its missing parts supplied by reference TRBV5-4 and TRBJ2-1, is ETGVTQSPTHLIKTRGQQVTLRCSSQSGHNTVSWYQQALGQGPQFIFQYYREEENGRGNFPPRFSGLQFPNYSSELNVNALELDDSALYLCASSLMDRDVNEQFFGPGTRLTVL.

This rearrangement joins TRBV4-1 to TRBJ1-3; D remains ambiguous. Per germline, CDR1 MGHRA and CDR2 YSYEKL. The CDR3 loop spans 17 amino acids. The V end lost 0 bases, the J end lost 0 bases, and 12 bases lay between the germline ends. The CDR3 spells CASSQDPTARSGNTIYF. CDR3 coding DNA: TGCGCCAGCAGCCAAGATCCGACGGCTCGCTCTGGAAACACCATATATTTT.

V and J are TRBV24-1 and TRBJ2-2; D gene ambiguous. CDR3 length equals 16 residues. With 2 bases removed from V and 3 bases from J, the gap between germline ends came to 12 bases. Germline values: CDR1 KGHDR, CDR2 SFDVKD. The DNA for the CDR3 is TGTGCCACCAGTGATTCCCAATCCAGTGACACCGGGGAGCTGTTTTTT. Its translation is CATSDSQSSDTGELFF.

Concerning this clone itself: Within the sample, other DNA sequences also encode this same CDR3. The V gene is TRBV19, the J gene TRBJ1-1; 7 bases are a match to TRBD1. The ends lost 5 bases at V and 1 base at J; junction bases unmatched: 4. The germline gives CDR1 LNHDA, CDR2 SQIVND (reference sequence). The CDR3 totals 14 residues. CDR3 residues: CASSLRQGNTEAFF. CDR3 DNA sequence: TGTGCCAGTAGTCTTCGACAGGGGAACACTGAAGCTTTCTTT.

The chain joins TRBV7-6 to TRBJ2-7; 8 positions match TRBD1. The CDR3 spans 14 residues. Germline CDR1 and CDR2: SGHVS and FNYEAQ. Germline trimming cut 5 bases from V and 2 bases from J; bases unmatched to any gene: 5. CDR3 sequence (DNA): TGTGCCAGCAGCCTATCGACAGGGGCCTACGAGCAGTACTTC. Translating gives CASSLSTGAYEQYF.

The chain uses TRBV5-8 and TRBJ1-2, with D possibly matching TRBD1 (5 bases). CDR1 and CDR2 (germline): SGHTS, YDEGEE. V lost 4 bases, J lost 3 bases, and 19 bases lay in between. The CDR3 has 16 amino acids. CDR3 nucleotides: TGTGCCAGCAGCCCCCCGGGGGTGTTTAGACACTATGGCTACACCTTC. It codes for CASSPPGVFRHYGYTF.

The chain combines TRBV7-9 with TRBJ1-4, with 9 bases identical to TRBD1. Unmatched junction bases numbered 10, after V lost 5 bases and J lost 3 bases. From germline, CDR1 is SEHNR and CDR2 FQNEAQ (reference sequence). The CDR3 covers 17 residues. CDR3 protein: CASSRDRAPSANEKLFF. The CDR3 DNA sequence: TGTGCCAGCAGCCGGGACAGGGCTCCCTCGGCTAATGAAAAACTGTTTTTT.